This TCR beta chain was found in a study of regulatory T cells in long-lasting Graves disease. Arm-PCR of CDR3 regions and iRepertoire HTBI primers were the basis on which TCR beta libraries were built. In the study's own analysis: Around 59 TRBV and some 15 TRBJ segments were identified across samples. A single record per CDR3 protein comes from TCRdb applying MiXCR to the multiplex PCR reads. The authors' filters were not applied to this entry. This table has around 480,000 distinct CDR3 sequences, around 16% appearing once. The sample's time point: newly diagnosed GD, antithyroid drugs for less than 3 months. RNA from PBMCs was the source of the TCR library. Study results and caveats: New patients shared 970 or so public clonotypes, and persistent patients shared more, with over 2,500. Possibly, too few samples lowered accuracy.

The table lists this clonotype with many counts. Antigen unknown. The CDR3 sequence is 17 residues long. V was trimmed by 7 bases and J by 2 bases, leaving 21 bases between them. A further study also used this sample, focusing on T cells in Graves' hyperthyroidism and ophthalmopathy. This second report adds: During a first-round RT-PCR of the TCR CDR3, the HTBI primer set was used.

V gene TRBV12-3 or TRBV12-4 combines with J gene TRBJ2-1; TRBD2 is a possible D gene (7 bases). The specimen was peripheral blood mononuclear cells (PBMCs), collected at new diagnosis, from a patient treated with antithyroid drugs. This receptor was obtained from a man aged 40-55 years with Graves disease. CDR3 sequence (DNA): TGTGCCAGCATGGAGGGGGGGAACATCCTGACCTACAATGAGCAGTTCTTC. The encoded protein is CASMEGGNILTYNEQFF.